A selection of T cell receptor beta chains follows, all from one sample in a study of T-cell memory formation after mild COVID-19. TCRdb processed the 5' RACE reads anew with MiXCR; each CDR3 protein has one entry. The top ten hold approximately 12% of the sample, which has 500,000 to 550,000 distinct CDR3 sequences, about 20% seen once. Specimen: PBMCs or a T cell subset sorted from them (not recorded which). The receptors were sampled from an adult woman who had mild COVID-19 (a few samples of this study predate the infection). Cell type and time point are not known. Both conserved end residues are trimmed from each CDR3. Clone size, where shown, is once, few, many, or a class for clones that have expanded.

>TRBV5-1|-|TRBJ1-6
ASSTGGVDDSPLH
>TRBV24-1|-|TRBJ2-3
ATSEPGTVADTQY
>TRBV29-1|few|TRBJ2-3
SVEGLTDTQY
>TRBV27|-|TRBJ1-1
ASSSGWIPNTEAF
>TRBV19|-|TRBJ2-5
ASSMPTLVGGRAGETQY
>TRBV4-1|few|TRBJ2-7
ASSQEHWGQGHYEQY
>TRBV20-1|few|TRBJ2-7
SARDYVTGSSFPEQY
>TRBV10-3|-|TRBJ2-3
AISEREDTQY
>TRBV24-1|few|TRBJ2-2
ATSDFGGGTGELF
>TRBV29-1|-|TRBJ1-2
SVTGTGGYT